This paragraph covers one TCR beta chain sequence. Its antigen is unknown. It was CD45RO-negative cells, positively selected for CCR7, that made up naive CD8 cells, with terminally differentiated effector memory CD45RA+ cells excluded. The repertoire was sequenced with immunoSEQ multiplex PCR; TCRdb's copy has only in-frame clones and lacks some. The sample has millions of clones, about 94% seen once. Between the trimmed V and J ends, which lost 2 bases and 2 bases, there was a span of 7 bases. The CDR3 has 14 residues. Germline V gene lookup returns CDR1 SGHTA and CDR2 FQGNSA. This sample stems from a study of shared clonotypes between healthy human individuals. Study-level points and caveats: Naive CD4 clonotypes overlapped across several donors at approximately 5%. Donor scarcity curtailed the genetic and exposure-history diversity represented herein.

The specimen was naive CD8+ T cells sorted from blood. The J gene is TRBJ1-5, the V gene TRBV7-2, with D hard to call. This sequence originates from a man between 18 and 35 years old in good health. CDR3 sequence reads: CASSLTAGNQPQHF. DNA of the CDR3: TGTGCCAGCAGCTTAACTGCGGGCAATCAGCCCCAGCATTTT.